This T cell receptor (beta chain) was observed in a study of graft-versus-host responses after intestinal transplantation. V was cut by 5 bases and J by 5 bases, with 9 bases left in between. CDR3 length: 12 amino acids. The germline V gene encodes CDR1 GTSNPN and CDR2 SVGIG (reference sequence). The table came from immunoSEQ multiplex PCR; TCRdb's copy has only in-frame clones and leaves some out. The table shows more than 95,000 clones, with 93% occurring only once. Concerning this clone: The antigen remains undetermined.

The genes are TRBV30 and TRBJ1-4; D is unresolved. The specimen was unstimulated CD8+ T cells sorted from spleen or lymph node cells, collected before intestinal transplant. The clonotype comes from a human donor who received an intestinal transplant. The CDR3 DNA sequence: TGTGCCTGGGACCTAGGGAATGAAAAACTGTTTTTT. It specifies CAWDLGNEKLFF.